This TCR beta chain was captured in a study of blood T cell repertoires in COVID-19. Study overall: Donors in the United States, Italy and Spain gave samples during acute or convalescent COVID-19.

Profiling relied on immunoSEQ multiplex PCR, and the TCRdb table lists in-frame clones only, not all of them. In the table there are under 300,000 clones, about 86% of which are singletons. Germline V gives CDR1 MRHNA, CDR2 SNTAGT. V shed 8 bases, J shed 2 bases, and the junction held 14 bases outside the gene matches. This CDR3 contains 18 residues. The cohort comprised adults aged roughly 18 to 100 years residing in about 25 US areas. Each participant's cohort was designated according to participant-reported clinical history. The chain combines TRBV6-4 with TRBJ1-5, with 11 nucleotides matching TRBD1. Input material: PBMCs or T cells enriched from blood (not recorded which). The clonotype originates from a woman aged 40 to 55 with acute COVID-19. The CDR3 is CASRSLGQGGMGNQPQHF. CDR3 in DNA: TGTGCCAGCCGATCTTTGGGACAGGGGGGAATGGGCAATCAGCCCCAGCATTTT.